The 27 T cell receptor beta chains below all came from one sample that was sequenced in a study of spatial heterogeneity in lung cancer. Whole-study results and caveats: Higher tumor mutation counts went along with higher counts of expanded intratumoral alpha and beta TCRs.

Their antigens remain unidentified. Time point reported: sample taken at primary tumor resection. MiXCR, run by TCRdb on the 5' RACE reads, gives a single entry per CDR3 protein. The sample yields 9,000 to 13,000 distinct CDR3 sequences, roughly 8% seen once. The material was lung tumor tissue, obtained at surgery. The receptors were sampled from a male donor with early-stage non-small cell lung cancer.

The rearrangement links TRBV28 to TRBJ2-2; D unresolved. Germline V gene data show CDR1 as MDHEN and CDR2 as SYDVKM. The V and J ends lost 3 bases and 7 bases respectively, with 6 bases between them. The CDR3 spans 12 residues. DNA of the CDR3: TGTGCCAGCAGTTTTCAGCGCGGGGAGCTGTTTTTT. This codes for CASSFQRGELFF.

As for this clonotype: A read error may be the cause here, since a much bigger clone is one base away. The CDR3 DNA reads TGTGTCAGCAGCTTTTCACACACTGAAGCTTTCTTT. The encoded protein is CVSSFSHTEAFF. This chain connects TRBV11-2 to TRBJ1-1, with D unresolved. The CDR3 has 12 residues. Germline CDR1 and CDR2: SGHAT and FQNNGV. Looking up the rest from reference TRBV11-2 and TRBJ1-1 gives the full variable domain: EAGVAQSPRYKIIEKRQSVAFWCNPISGHATLYWYQQILGQGPKLLIQFQNNGVVDDSQLPKDRFSAERLKGVDSTLKIQPAKLEDSAVYLCVSSFSHTEAFFGQGTRLTVV.

This clonotype was detected many times. The gene calls are TRBV6-1 and TRBJ1-2; possibly TRBD1 for D (6 bases). Germline V gene sequence: CDR1 MNHNS, CDR2 SASEGT. The CDR3 totals 13 residues. V lost 2 bases and J 5 bases, leaving 9 bases between the germline ends. The CDR3 coding sequence is TGTGCCAGCAGTGAACGGGGGGCATATGGCTACACCTTC. Its translation: CASSERGAYGYTF.

Ten or more counts support this clonotype. The rearrangement links TRBV4-2 to TRBJ1-5, with a tentative D call TRBD1 (6 bases). The CDR3 totals 16 residues. CDR1 is LGHNA and CDR2 is YNFKEQ in the germline V gene. Trimming pared 1 base from V and 0 bases from J, leaving 10 bases between. The CDR3 spells CASSQGQANSNQPQHF. The DNA for the CDR3 is TGTGCCAGCAGCCAAGGACAGGCGAATAGCAATCAGCCCCAGCATTTT.

The count of this clonotype is one. A single base separates this from a much larger clone, so it may be a read error. The chain employs TRBV20-1 and TRBJ1-5, with D perhaps matching TRBD1 (5 bases). This CDR3 spans 16 amino acids. Looked up from germline, CDR1 is DFQATT and CDR2 is SNEGSKA (reference sequence). V dropped 0 bases and J dropped 4 bases, with 16 bases sitting between them. CDR3 DNA: TGCAGTGCTAGAGATATTACAAGGGGTATGAATCAGCCCCAGCATTTT. Translated: CSARDITRGMNQPQHF.

This clonotype was seen at least ten times. This CDR3 is CASRETGELFF. CDR3 coding DNA: TGTGCCAGCAGGGAAACCGGGGAGCTGTTTTTT. This rearrangement joins TRBV6-2 or TRBV6-3 to TRBJ2-2; no clear D. The germline V and J ends were trimmed by 6 bases and 5 bases, with 4 bases remaining between them. Germline V lookup: CDR1 MNHEY, CDR2 SVGEGT. The CDR3 has 11 residues.

This chain's CDR3 is CASSRRGGRTDTQYF. The CDR3 bases are TGTGCCAGCAGCCGTCGCGGGGGGCGCACAGATACGCAGTATTTT. The V gene is TRBV3-1, the J gene TRBJ2-3; 8 bases are a match to TRBD2. Germline V CDR1 and CDR2: LGHDT, YNNKEL (reference sequence). The CDR3 totals 15 residues. V dropped 4 bases and J dropped 1; count of bases not matched to a gene: 4.

This clonotype was observed at least ten times. The genes are TRBV5-1 and TRBJ2-5; possibly TRBD2 for D (6 bases). This CDR3 has 15 amino acids. The germline CDR1 and CDR2 sequences are SGHRS and YFSETQ. Trimming removed 2 bases at V and 4 bases at J, with 15 bases between. The CDR3: CASSFEGLARETQYF. In DNA form, the CDR3 reads TGCGCCAGCAGCTTCGAGGGGCTAGCGAGAGAGACCCAGTACTTC.

This clonotype came up many times. This sequence joins TRBV14 and TRBJ2-1; unclear D gene. CDR1 is SGHDN and CDR2 is FVKESK in the germline V gene. The V gene lost 0 bases and the J gene lost 2 bases, with 11 bases spanning the gap. The CDR3 spans 16 residues. The DNA for the CDR3 is TGTGCCAGCAGCCAAGAGGACCCACGAGCCTACAATGAGCAGTTCTTC. Amino acid sequence: CASSQEDPRAYNEQFF.

This clonotype qualifies as medium-sized. The rearrangement links TRBV6-2 or TRBV6-3 to TRBJ2-5; TRBD1 matches at 7 bases. The CDR3 has 14 amino acids. V dropped 2 bases and J dropped 3; count of bases not matched to a gene: 3. Per germline, CDR1 MNHEY and CDR2 SVGEGT. The CDR3 spells CASSYDDREETQYF. The CDR3, as DNA: TGTGCCAGCAGTTACGACGACAGGGAAGAGACCCAGTACTTC.

This clonotype occurred many times. This chain links TRBV28 with TRBJ2-7, with TRBD1 matching 11 bases. The V segment lost 8 bases and the J segment 6 bases; nucleotides outside the gene matches: 9. Per germline, CDR1 MDHEN and CDR2 SYDVKM. The CDR3 spans 14 residues. The CDR3 nucleotides are TGTGCCAGCCTGCTGGACAGGGGGCTCGGCGAGCAGTACTTC. It translates to CASLLDRGLGEQYF.

This clonotype is medium-sized by share. The V and J genes are TRBV30 and TRBJ2-7; D possibly corresponds to TRBD2 (6 bases). The V gene's germline CDR1 is GTSNPN and CDR2 SVGIG (reference sequence). V was cut by 2 bases and J by 0 bases, with 11 bases left in between. The CDR3 is 14 residues long. The CDR3 loop reads CAWSRAGSSYEQYF. As DNA, the CDR3 is TGTGCCTGGAGTCGCGCCGGGAGCTCCTACGAGCAGTACTTC.

The table lists this clonotype with a few counts. This sequence joins TRBV15 and TRBJ1-5, with 10 positions matching TRBD1. This CDR3 has 15 amino acids. The germline V gene encodes CDR1 LNHNV and CDR2 YYDKDF (reference sequence). With V trimmed by 4 bases and J by 3 bases, 3 bases remained unmatched. CDR3: CATSTGTGDNQPQHF. The CDR3 DNA is TGTGCCACCAGCACGGGGACAGGGGACAATCAGCCCCAGCATTTT.

Sample share makes this clonotype medium-sized. This sequence joins TRBV5-1 and TRBJ2-1, with D perhaps TRBD2 (5 bases). Germline lookup yields CDR1 SGHRS and CDR2 YFSETQ. Trimming removed 0 bases from V and 3 bases from J, with 10 bases in between. This CDR3 comprises 15 residues. CDR3 sequence reads: CASSLDSGVYNEQFF. The CDR3 coding sequence is TGCGCCAGCAGCTTGGACAGCGGAGTCTACAATGAGCAGTTCTTC.

This clonotype was picked up many times. The DNA for the CDR3 is TGTGCCAGCAGCCTCCGGGCCGGGCGGGTCACAGATACGCAGTATTTT. Translated, it gives CASSLRAGRVTDTQYF. The chain combines TRBV7-2 with TRBJ2-3; D is possibly TRBD2 (5 bases). In germline, CDR1 is SGHTA, CDR2 FQGNSA. Trimming removed 5 bases from V and 2 bases from J, with 17 bases in between. This CDR3 comprises 16 residues.

The rearrangement links TRBV7-2 to TRBJ1-5; D ambiguous. The V end lost 1 base, the J end lost 2 bases, and 9 bases lay between the germline ends. The CDR3 totals 15 residues. Germline V CDR1 and CDR2: SGHTA, FQGNSA. CDR3 bases: TGTGCCAGCAGCTTAGACCTGGCGGGCAATCAGCCCCAGCATTTT. It encodes CASSLDLAGNQPQHF.

This clonotype was seen ten or more times. The V call is TRBV6-5, the J call TRBJ1-1; 12 bases map to TRBD1. Trimming cost V 8 bases and J 3 bases; bases outside gene matches: 10. CDR3 length: 16 residues. Germline V gives CDR1 MNHEY, CDR2 SVGAGI. CDR3 DNA sequence: TGTGCCAGCGGACGGGGGACAGGGGGCGCCTACACTGAAGCTTTCTTT. Its protein product is CASGRGTGGAYTEAFF.

This clonotype was seen repeatedly, ten times or more. The chain employs TRBV28 and TRBJ1-5; perhaps TRBD1 as D (5 bases). V lost 5 bases and J 12 bases, leaving 14 bases between the germline ends. The CDR3 spans 12 residues. CDR1 and CDR2 (germline): MDHEN, SYDVKM. CDR3 residues: CASSQPSGNQHF. The CDR3, as DNA: TGTGCCAGCAGTCAACCCTCAGGGAACCAGCATTTT.

The chain is built from TRBV20-1 and TRBJ2-5; TRBD1 aligns across 8 bases. The CDR3 is 12 amino acids. Germline CDR1 DFQATT, CDR2 SNEGSKA (reference sequence). With 6 bases clipped from V and 3 bases from J, the junction kept 3 bases outside the gene matches. CDR3 loop: CSAQDREETQYF. The CDR3 DNA follows: TGCAGTGCACAGGACAGGGAAGAGACCCAGTACTTC.

There are many counts of this clonotype. The chain links TRBV11-2 to TRBJ2-3; no clear D gene. Trimming shortened V by 1 base and J by 0 bases, and 8 bases separated the two germline ends. The germline CDR1 and CDR2 sequences are SGHAT and FQNNGV. The CDR3 contains 15 residues. CDR3 nucleotides: TGTGCCAGCAGCTTAGGAGTGGGTAGCACAGATACGCAGTATTTT. Translation gives CASSLGVGSTDTQYF. Supplemented by reference TRBV11-2 and TRBJ2-3, the full variable domain reads EAGVAQSPRYKIIEKRQSVAFWCNPISGHATLYWYQQILGQGPKLLIQFQNNGVVDDSQLPKDRFSAERLKGVDSTLKIQPAKLEDSAVYLCASSLGVGSTDTQYFGPGTRLTVL.

This clonotype occurred many times. V is TRBV15 and J is TRBJ1-5, with unresolved D. CDR1 and CDR2 (germline): LNHNV, YYDKDF (reference sequence). V lost 5 bases and J 4 bases, leaving 15 bases between the germline ends. CDR3 length: 15 residues. CDR3 nucleotides: TGTGCCACCAGCCCCGCGGCCCAGTTAAATCAGCCCCAGCATTTT. Translation gives CATSPAAQLNQPQHF.

This clonotype was detected many times. The chain is built from TRBV4-1 and TRBJ1-4, with D possibly matching TRBD1 (5 bases). V gave up 5 bases and J gave up 7 bases, with 8 bases separating them. The CDR3 consists of 12 residues. The germline gives CDR1 MGHRA, CDR2 YSYEKL. CDR3 coding DNA: TGCGCCAGCAGCTTAGACAGTGAAAAACTGTTTTTT. Its translation is CASSLDSEKLFF.

This clonotype turned up a few times. The V and J genes are TRBV6-1 and TRBJ2-3; 13 nucleotides match TRBD2. The CDR3 is 15 amino acids. Germline CDR1 and CDR2: MNHNS and SASEGT. V lost 7 bases, J lost 6 bases, and 7 bases stayed unmatched. CDR3 protein: CASTRLAGGRDTQYF. The CDR3 DNA follows: TGTGCCAGCACCCGACTAGCGGGAGGAAGGGATACGCAGTATTTT.

V and J are TRBV12-3 or TRBV12-4 and TRBJ2-3; possibly TRBD1 or TRBD2 for D (5 bases each). V dropped 2 bases and J dropped 3 bases, with 9 bases sitting between them. The CDR3 loop spans 14 amino acids. For the CDR3, the DNA is TGTGCCAGCAGTTTATTCGGGACGACAGATACGCAGTATTTT. Its protein is CASSLFGTTDTQYF.

This clonotype was counted at least ten times. The rearrangement joins TRBV7-2 to TRBJ2-3; D perhaps matches TRBD2 (6 bases). The germline V gene encodes CDR1 SGHTA and CDR2 FQGNSA. CDR3 length equals 16 residues. The germline V and J ends were trimmed by 1 base and 6 bases, with 17 bases remaining between them. This chain's CDR3 is CASSLEGSGYWDTQYF. The CDR3 DNA sequence: TGTGCCAGCAGCTTAGAGGGTAGCGGATACTGGGATACGCAGTATTTT.

This clonotype was seen once. The rearrangement uses TRBV20-1 and TRBJ2-3; 7 bases map to TRBD2. V trimming: 6 bases; J trimming: 5 bases; junction bases outside the gene matches: 11. This CDR3 is 14 amino acids long. From germline, CDR1 is DFQATT and CDR2 SNEGSKA (reference sequence). In DNA, the CDR3 is TGCAGTGCCCCCAGGGAGGGGAGTATAGATACGCAGTATTTT. This translates into CSAPREGSIDTQYF.

This chain links TRBV24-1 with TRBJ2-5; TRBD1 is a possible D gene (6 bases). This CDR3 contains 14 residues. CDR1 and CDR2 (germline): KGHDR, SFDVKD. V was clipped by 2 bases and J by 2 bases, with 8 bases between them. CDR3 sequence reads: CATSDSRGQETQYF. CDR3 sequence (DNA): TGTGCCACCAGTGATTCTAGGGGGCAAGAGACCCAGTACTTC.